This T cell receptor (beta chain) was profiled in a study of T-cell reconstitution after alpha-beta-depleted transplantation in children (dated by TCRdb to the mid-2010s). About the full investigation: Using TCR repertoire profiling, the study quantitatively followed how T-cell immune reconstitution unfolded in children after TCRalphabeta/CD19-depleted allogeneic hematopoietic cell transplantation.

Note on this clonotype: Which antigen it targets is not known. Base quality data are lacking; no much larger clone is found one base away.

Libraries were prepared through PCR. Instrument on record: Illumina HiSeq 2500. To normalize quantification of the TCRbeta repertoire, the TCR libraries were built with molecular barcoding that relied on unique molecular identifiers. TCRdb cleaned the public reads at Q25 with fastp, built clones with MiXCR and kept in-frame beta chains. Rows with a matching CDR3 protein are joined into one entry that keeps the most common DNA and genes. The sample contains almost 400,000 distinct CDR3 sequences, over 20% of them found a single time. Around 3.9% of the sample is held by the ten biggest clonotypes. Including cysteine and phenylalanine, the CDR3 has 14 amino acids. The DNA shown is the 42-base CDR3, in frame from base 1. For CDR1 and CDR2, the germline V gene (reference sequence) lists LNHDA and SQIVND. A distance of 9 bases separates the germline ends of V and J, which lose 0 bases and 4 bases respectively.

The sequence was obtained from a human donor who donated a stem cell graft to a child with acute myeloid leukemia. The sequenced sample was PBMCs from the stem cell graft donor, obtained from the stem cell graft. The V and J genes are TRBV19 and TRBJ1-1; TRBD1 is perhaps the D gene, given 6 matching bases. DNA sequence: TGTGCCAGTAGTATAGAGGGGGCTAGCACTGAAGCTTTCTTT. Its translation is CASSIEGASTEAFF.